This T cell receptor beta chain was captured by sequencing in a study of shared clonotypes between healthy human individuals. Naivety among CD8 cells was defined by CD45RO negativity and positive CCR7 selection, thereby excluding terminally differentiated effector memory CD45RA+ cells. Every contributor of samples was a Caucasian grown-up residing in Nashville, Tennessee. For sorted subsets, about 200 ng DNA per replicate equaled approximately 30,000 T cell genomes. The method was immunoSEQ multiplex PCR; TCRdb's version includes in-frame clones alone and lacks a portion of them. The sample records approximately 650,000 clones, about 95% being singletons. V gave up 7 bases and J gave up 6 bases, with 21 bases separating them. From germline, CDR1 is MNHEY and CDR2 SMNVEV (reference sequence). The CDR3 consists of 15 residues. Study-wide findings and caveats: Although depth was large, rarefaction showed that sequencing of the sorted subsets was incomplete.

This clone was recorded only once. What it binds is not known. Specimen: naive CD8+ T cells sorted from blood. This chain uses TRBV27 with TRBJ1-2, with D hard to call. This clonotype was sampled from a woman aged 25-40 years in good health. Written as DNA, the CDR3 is TGTGCCAGCACCCCTCATTTGGGTGCGAAGGATGGCTACACCTTC. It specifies CASTPHLGAKDGYTF.